These 23 T cell receptor beta chains were all obtained from the same sample, sequenced in a study of T cells after yellow fever vaccination (dated by TCRdb to about 2019). The treatment or condition label here, explained by the study, means: live attenuated yellow fever vaccine strain. The library relied on 5' RACE. TCRdb shows the sequencer as Illumina HiSeq 2500. The raw public data were reprocessed by TCRdb itself: fastp quality trimming at Q25, MiXCR clonotype calling, in-frame beta chains only. CDR3 protein sequences are deduplicated, and each keeps its most common genes and DNA. This sample comprises roughly 68,000 distinct CDR3 sequences, about 7% of them detected only once. Clones ranked in the top ten supply 37% of the sample. The sample in question was CD8+ T cells sorted from PBMCs, obtained more than 35 days after the first yellow fever vaccination. The receptors come from a man between 18 and 29 years old who received the YFV17D yellow fever vaccine.

The chain joins TRBV13 to TRBJ2-1; perhaps TRBD2 as D (6 bases). Trimming cost V 5 bases and J 0 bases, with 11 bases left between them. CDR3 size: 15 residues. In germline, CDR1 is PRHDT, CDR2 FYEKMQ (reference sequence). The DNA for the CDR3 is TGTGCCAGCAGCCCCGGGCGGGGCTCCTACAATGAGCAGTTCTTC. Translating it yields CASSPGRGSYNEQFF.

This clonotype was observed at least ten times. The chain links TRBV9 to TRBJ2-5, with a weak D call TRBD1 (5 bases). The CDR3 spans 15 residues. The germline V and J ends were trimmed by 0 bases and 5 bases, with 14 bases remaining between them. Germline CDR1 SGDLS, CDR2 YYNGEE. CDR3 nucleotides: TGTGCCAGCAGCGTAGACGGAGCTTCAGGGGAGACCCAGTACTTC. Amino acids: CASSVDGASGETQYF.

This clonotype was seen repeatedly, ten times or more. The chain has TRBV12-3 or TRBV12-4 and TRBJ2-5, with D unclear. The CDR3 totals 13 residues. Trimming took off 6 bases at V and 3 bases at J, with 11 bases between the two ends. The CDR3 sequence: CASSRTDEETQYF. The CDR3 DNA reads as TGTGCCAGCAGCCGGACGGACGAAGAGACCCAGTACTTC.

The sample holds many counts of this clonotype. The J gene is TRBJ1-4, the V gene TRBV4-3; TRBD1 might be the D (5 bases). Trimming stripped 0 bases from V and 2 bases from J, with 13 bases between. The germline gives CDR1 LGHNA, CDR2 YSLEER. CDR3 length: 17 residues. The CDR3 protein is CASSQDRVDLTNEKLFF. The CDR3 coding sequence is TGCGCCAGCAGCCAAGACAGGGTGGATCTGACTAATGAAAAACTGTTTTTT.

The rearrangement uses TRBV21-1 and TRBJ2-3; TRBD1, the table's D call, lacks a check against the DNA. TRBV21-1 is a pseudogene. The CDR3 is 13 residues long. CDR3 DNA: TGTGCCAGGAGCCCAGGGTTTGGAGATACGCAGTATTTT. Its protein product is CARSPGFGDTQYF.

The table lists this clonotype with many counts. The chain joins TRBV12-3 or TRBV12-4 to TRBJ1-1, with 9 positions matching TRBD1. The CDR3 runs 14 residues. The V gene end was trimmed by 6 bases and the J gene end by 3 bases; junction bases not matched to a gene: 5. The CDR3 spells CASRDTGGYTEAFF. As DNA, the CDR3 is TGTGCCAGCAGAGATACAGGGGGCTACACTGAAGCTTTCTTT.

A few counts support this clonotype. The J gene is TRBJ1-1, the V gene TRBV4-1, with D hard to call. V lost 4 bases, J lost 6 bases, and 18 bases lay in between. CDR1 is MGHRA and CDR2 is YSYEKL in the germline V gene. The CDR3 is 15 residues long. DNA for the CDR3: TGCGCCAGCAGCCTCGAAGGGCCCTCATTCTCTGAAGCTTTCTTT. Translating it yields CASSLEGPSFSEAFF.

This clonotype was observed many times. This chain links TRBV19 with TRBJ2-4; weak D call: TRBD2 (6 bases). The CDR3 is made up of 13 amino acids. CDR1 and CDR2 (germline): LNHDA, SQIVND (reference sequence). Trimming removed 5 bases at V and 7 bases at J, with 12 bases between. DNA of the CDR3: TGTGCCAGTAGTCCGGGACTGGGGAACATTCAGTACTTC. This translates into CASSPGLGNIQYF.

Ten or more counts support this clonotype. The J gene is TRBJ2-5, the V gene TRBV5-1; D is ambiguous. The germline V gene has CDR1 SGHRS and CDR2 YFSETQ. This CDR3 contains 15 residues. V gave up 0 bases and J gave up 5 bases, with 14 bases separating them. The CDR3 nucleotides read TGCGCCAGCAGCTTGGTCCCGGGCCGACGGGAGACCCAGTACTTC. It translates to CASSLVPGRRETQYF.

There are many counts of this clonotype. The chain combines TRBV12-3 or TRBV12-4 with TRBJ2-5, with D unresolved. The CDR3 runs to 12 residues. V gave up 4 bases and J gave up 5 bases, with 8 bases separating them. The CDR3 nucleotides read TGTGCCAGCAGTTCGGGCCCGGAGACCCAGTACTTC. It yields the protein CASSSGPETQYF.

In its sample, this clonotype was seen many times. The chain joins TRBV5-4 to TRBJ2-2, with D possibly called TRBD1 or TRBD2 (5 bases each). Deletions cut 1 base from V and 1 base from J, with 11 bases between. This CDR3 spans 16 amino acids. Germline CDR1 and CDR2: SGHNT and YYREEE (reference sequence). CDR3 loop: CASSLLGDMNTGELFF. CDR3 bases: TGTGCCAGCAGCTTGTTGGGGGATATGAACACCGGGGAGCTGTTTTTT.

This clonotype was found many times. The chain uses TRBV6-5 and TRBJ2-7; D is ambiguous. V was trimmed by 0 bases and J by 4 bases, leaving 10 bases between them. Germline CDR1 is MNHEY and CDR2 is SVGAGI. This CDR3 is 14 amino acids long. CDR3 region: CASSYSIPEYEQYV. The CDR3 coding sequence is TGTGCCAGCAGTTACTCGATTCCAGAATACGAGCAGTACGTC.

This clonotype was picked up many times. V and J are TRBV7-8 and TRBJ2-1; 9 bases fit TRBD2. Germline CDR1 and CDR2: SGHVS and FQNEAQ. The J segment lost 7 bases and the V segment lost 5 bases, leaving 12 bases of the junction unmatched. The CDR3 is 16 residues long. CDR3: CASSGGLANDKNEQFF. In DNA form, the CDR3 reads TGTGCCAGCAGCGGAGGACTAGCGAATGATAAAAATGAGCAGTTCTTC.

This clonotype was counted at least ten times. The chain couples TRBV15 to TRBJ1-5; D not resolved. V was cut by 0 bases and J by 7 bases, with 10 bases left in between. Germline CDR1 reads LNHNV; CDR2 reads YYDKDF (reference sequence). The CDR3 has 14 residues. The CDR3 is CATSRDGLGQPQHF. The CDR3 nucleotides read TGTGCCACCAGCAGAGACGGTCTGGGCCAGCCCCAGCATTTT.

This chain links TRBV7-2 with TRBJ2-5, with D possibly being TRBD2 (6 bases). V lost 0 bases to trimming and J lost 0 bases, with 20 bases between them. Germline V CDR1 and CDR2: SGHTA, FQGNSA. This CDR3 has 19 amino acids. CDR3 sequence (DNA): TGTGCCAGCAGCTTAGCAATCCGGCGGGGCCCCTCGTACCAAGAGACCCAGTACTTC. It yields the protein CASSLAIRRGPSYQETQYF.

This clonotype was seen at least ten times. The CDR3 nucleotides are TGCGCCAGCAGCCAAGCGGGGGCTAATTCACCCCTCCACTTT. It specifies CASSQAGANSPLHF. The chain uses TRBV4-1 and TRBJ1-6; D is possibly TRBD1 (6 bases). The CDR3 totals 14 residues. Germline CDR1 is MGHRA and CDR2 is YSYEKL. The V and J ends lost 1 base and 6 bases respectively, with 7 bases between them.

This clonotype occurred many times. For the CDR3, the DNA is TGTGCCATCAGAGGGACAGGGGTTTCCTACGAGCAGTACTTC. Translation gives CAIRGTGVSYEQYF. The J gene is TRBJ2-7, the V gene TRBV10-3; 10 bases match TRBD1. CDR1 and CDR2 (germline): ENHRY, SYGVKD. J was trimmed by 1 base and V by 6 bases; bases with no gene match: 3. The CDR3 is 14 residues long.

This clonotype is labeled as large. CDR3 residues: CASSLLAGSSYEQYF. The DNA for the CDR3 is TGTGCCAGCAGTTTATTAGCGGGGTCTTCCTACGAGCAGTACTTC. The rearrangement uses TRBV27 and TRBJ2-7; 8 nucleotides agree with TRBD2. The germline V gene encodes CDR1 MNHEY and CDR2 SMNVEV (reference sequence). This CDR3 region has 15 residues. V was pared by 1 base and J by 1 base, with 3 bases of the junction left unmatched.

The chain uses TRBV4-3 and TRBJ2-3; D uncertain. Trimming removed 4 bases from V and 5 bases from J, with 10 bases in between. Germline values: CDR1 LGHNA, CDR2 YSLEER. There are 13 residues in the CDR3. CDR3 in DNA: TGCGCCAGCAGCCCAGTGATAGAAGATACGCAGTATTTT. This codes for CASSPVIEDTQYF.

This clonotype was found many times. V gene TRBV6-2 or TRBV6-3 combines with J gene TRBJ2-7; TRBD2 aligns across 10 bases. Germline assignment: CDR1 MNHEY and CDR2 SVGEGT. V trimming: 8 bases; J trimming: 0 bases; junction bases outside the gene matches: 7. The CDR3 totals 15 residues. The CDR3 DNA reads as TGTGCCAGCCTGGGACTAGCGAGCGGCTCCTACGAGCAGTACGTC. This codes for CASLGLASGSYEQYV.

This clonotype was observed at least ten times. The rearrangement links TRBV2 to TRBJ1-1; tentative D call: TRBD1 (6 bases). Trimming took off 2 bases at V and 1 base at J, with 14 bases between the two ends. The CDR3 spans 16 residues. Germline V gene sequence: CDR1 SNHLY, CDR2 FYNNEI. The CDR3 sequence: CASSERGGEKNTEAFF. The CDR3 nucleotides read TGTGCCAGCAGTGAAAGGGGGGGGGAAAAGAACACTGAAGCTTTCTTT.

This rearrangement joins TRBV27 to TRBJ1-1; D possibly corresponds to TRBD1 (5 bases). The germline V gene encodes CDR1 MNHEY and CDR2 SMNVEV (reference sequence). V lost 4 bases and J 3 bases, leaving 9 bases between the germline ends. This CDR3 spans 13 amino acids. CDR3 DNA sequence: TGTGCCAGCAGTTCCGGGACGCACACTGAAGCTTTCTTT. It translates to CASSSGTHTEAFF.

The rearrangement uses TRBV9 and TRBJ2-1; no firm D call. CDR1 is SGDLS, CDR2 YYNGEE, per germline. The CDR3 runs to 15 residues. Trimming took off 0 bases at V and 6 bases at J, with 13 bases between the two ends. CDR3 loop: CASSVAASEGNEQFF. CDR3 coding DNA: TGTGCCAGCAGCGTAGCGGCTAGTGAAGGCAATGAGCAGTTCTTC.